What follows describes a single T cell receptor (beta chain). As yet, its antigen is unknown. The CDR3 extends over 12 amino acids. CDR1 is SGHKS and CDR2 is YYEKEE in the germline V gene (reference sequence). V was shortened by 1 base and J by 3 bases, with 5 bases between the two germline ends. Assay used: immunoSEQ multiplex PCR; TCRdb lists only in-frame clones, some missing. The table has 100,000 to 130,000 clones, 90% seen once. Unstimulated Tregs (CD4+CD25+CD127-) and CD4+CD25- non-Tregs were sorted from PBMCs. This record comes from a study of Tregs in tolerant kidney transplant recipients. As for the study in general: Mixed chimerism was transient after nonmyeloablative marrow transplants from related graft donors.

Whole-study results and caveats: Expanding Tregs on activated donor B cells appeared to best identify donor-specific TCRbeta clones. In tolerant patients, donor-specific Tregs outgrew total Tregs, suggesting antigen-driven expansion.

The genes are TRBV5-5 and TRBJ2-7; no definite D call. Source: CD4+ T cells from blood, taken before the transplant. The sequence was obtained from a human donor who received a combined kidney and bone marrow transplant. CDR3 sequence (DNA): TGTGCCAGCAGCTTGTCCCTCTACGAGCAGTACTTC. It encodes CASSLSLYEQYF.